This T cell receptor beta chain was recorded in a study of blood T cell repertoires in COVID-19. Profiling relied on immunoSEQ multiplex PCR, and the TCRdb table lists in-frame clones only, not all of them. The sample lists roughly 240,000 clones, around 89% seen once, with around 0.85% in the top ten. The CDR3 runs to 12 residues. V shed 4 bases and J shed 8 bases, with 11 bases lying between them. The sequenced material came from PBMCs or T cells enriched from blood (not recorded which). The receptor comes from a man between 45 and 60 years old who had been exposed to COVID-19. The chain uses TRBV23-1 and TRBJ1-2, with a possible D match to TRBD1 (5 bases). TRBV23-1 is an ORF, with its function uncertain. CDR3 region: CASSPFGGGYTF. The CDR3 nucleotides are TGCGCCAGCAGTCCATTCGGGGGAGGCTACACCTTC.